Only a few counts were recorded for the clone carrying this T cell receptor (beta chain). The antigen remains undetermined. Arm-PCR of CDR3 regions with iRepertoire HTBI primers generated TCR beta libraries. Each CDR3 protein is one row after TCRdb ran MiXCR on the multiplex PCR reads. The table shows 450,000 to 650,000 distinct CDR3 sequences, with roughly a sixth occurring only once. These data originate in a study of regulatory T cells in long-lasting Graves disease. Study-level results: With persistent disease, TRBV28, TRBJ1-2 and TRBJ2-5 were the favored segments.

Time point defined: newly diagnosed GD, antithyroid drugs for less than 3 months. RNA from PBMCs was the source of the TCR library. It was an endocrinology department in Xi'an, China, that provided the patients. The germline gives CDR1 SNHLY, CDR2 FYNNEI. V dropped 1 base and J dropped 6 bases, with 12 bases sitting between them. This CDR3 is 14 amino acids long. The data were also submitted as part of a second study, on T cells in Graves' hyperthyroidism and ophthalmopathy.

This chain links TRBV2 with TRBJ1-1; D uncertain. The TCR was taken from a woman aged 40 to 65 with Graves disease. This sample comprised peripheral blood mononuclear cells (PBMCs), obtained at new diagnosis, from a patient treated with antithyroid drugs. The CDR3 loop is CASSEDFGLAEAFF. Here the CDR3 DNA reads TGTGCCAGCAGTGAAGATTTTGGGTTGGCTGAAGCTTTCTTT.